These 17 T cell receptor beta chains originate from one sample sequenced in a study of long-term antiretroviral therapy in people with HIV. The run of the v3.0 immunoSEQ assay was at survey level. Data came from immunoSEQ multiplex PCR; TCRdb stores just in-frame clones and leaves some out. The sample has fewer than 35,000 clones, 80% to 85% seen once. Sequencing was performed on unsorted PBMCs, taken 2.9 years after starting antiretroviral therapy. These receptors all stem from a man in his fifties with HIV.

The V call is TRBV27, the J call TRBJ2-3; unclear D gene. The CDR3 contains 16 residues. V lost 3 bases, J lost 4 bases, and 17 bases lay in between. Germline-derived CDR1 and CDR2 are MNHEY and SMNVEV (reference sequence). The chain's CDR3 is CASSFLDRVGSDTQYF. In DNA, the CDR3 is TGTGCCAGCAGTTTCCTCGACCGGGTAGGCTCAGATACGCAGTATTTT.

V gene TRBV27 combines with J gene TRBJ2-7; D may match TRBD1 or TRBD2 (6 bases each). Germline V gene data show CDR1 as MNHEY and CDR2 as SMNVEV (reference sequence). The CDR3 contains 14 residues. V was shortened by 3 bases and J by 0 bases, with 9 bases between the two germline ends. The CDR3, as DNA: TGTGCCAGCAGTTTTGGGGGGCCCTCCTACGAGCAGTACTTC. The encoded protein is CASSFGGPSYEQYF.

The gene calls are TRBV27 and TRBJ2-7, with 7 bases aligning to TRBD1. The CDR3 sequence is 14 residues long. Germline assignment: CDR1 MNHEY and CDR2 SMNVEV (reference sequence). J gave up 4 bases and V 2 bases, and 5 bases lay outside the gene matches. CDR3 sequence: CASSLGRQGYEQYF. The DNA of the CDR3 is TGTGCCAGCAGTTTAGGTAGACAGGGATACGAGCAGTACTTC.

V usage is TRBV2 and J usage is TRBJ1-4; possible D gene TRBD1, 5 bases. Trimming removed 6 bases from V and 8 bases from J, with 16 bases in between. The CDR3 spans 14 residues. Germline CDR1 reads SNHLY; CDR2 reads FYNNEI. CDR3 sequence: CASRETDIREKLFF. DNA of the CDR3: TGTGCCAGCAGGGAGACGGACATCAGAGAAAAACTGTTTTTT.

The rearrangement joins TRBV7-9 to TRBJ2-2; D is ambiguous. V was shortened by 4 bases and J by 6 bases, with 9 bases between the two germline ends. Germline V gene sequence: CDR1 SEHNR, CDR2 FQNEAQ (reference sequence). The CDR3 covers 13 residues. CDR3 amino acids: CASSSRRAGELFF. As DNA, the CDR3 is TGTGCCAGCAGCTCGCGACGAGCCGGGGAGCTGTTTTTT.

The chain couples TRBV19 to TRBJ1-1, with a weak D call TRBD1 (5 bases). This CDR3 region has 12 residues. V shed 3 bases and J shed 7 bases, with 9 bases lying between them. Germline V gene sequence: CDR1 LNHDA, CDR2 SQIVND (reference sequence). This chain's CDR3 is CASSIGDREAFF. DNA of the CDR3: TGTGCCAGTAGTATTGGGGACCGTGAAGCTTTCTTT.

The rearrangement uses TRBV5-6 and TRBJ2-7, with D possibly matching TRBD1 (6 bases). Germline loops: CDR1 SGHDT, CDR2 YYEEEE. CDR3 length equals 15 residues. The V end was cut by 0 bases, the J end by 2 bases, with 12 bases between. The CDR3 loop is CASSLGSGDPYEQYF. The CDR3 DNA reads TGTGCCAGCAGCTTGGGGTCAGGGGACCCCTACGAGCAGTACTTC.

This chain uses TRBV30 with TRBJ2-5; 11 positions match TRBD2. Germline V gene sequence: CDR1 GTSNPN, CDR2 SVGIG (reference sequence). The CDR3 runs 17 residues. V was pared by 3 bases and J by 1 base, with 10 bases of the junction left unmatched. In DNA form, the CDR3 reads TGTGCCTGGAGCCAGGGTGGGACTAGCGGCCCCCAAGAGACCCAGTACTTC. It translates to CAWSQGGTSGPQETQYF.

This chain links TRBV5-8 with TRBJ1-5; 11 nucleotides agree with TRBD1. In germline, CDR1 is SGHTS, CDR2 YDEGEE. V gave up 1 base and J gave up 11 bases; unmatched junction bases: 8. The CDR3 has 15 residues. The CDR3: CASSLSDRGLWTQHF. The CDR3 nucleotides read TGTGCCAGCAGCTTGTCGGACAGGGGGCTTTGGACCCAGCATTTT.

This rearrangement joins TRBV28 to TRBJ2-5; D is unresolved. Trimming stripped 3 bases from V and 5 bases from J, with 10 bases between. Germline V gene data show CDR1 as MDHEN and CDR2 as SYDVKM. The CDR3 is 13 amino acids. The CDR3 DNA sequence: TGTGCCAGCAGTTTTAACAGCCCGGAGACCCAGTACTTC. This gives the protein CASSFNSPETQYF.

The genes are TRBV13 and TRBJ2-7; 7 bases match TRBD1. V dropped 4 bases and J dropped 3; count of bases not matched to a gene: 6. This CDR3 region has 14 residues. Germline values: CDR1 PRHDT, CDR2 FYEKMQ (reference sequence). The CDR3: CASSSRDSIYEQYF. The CDR3 region has the DNA TGTGCCAGCAGCTCCCGGGACAGCATCTACGAGCAGTACTTC.

The chain carries TRBV10-3 and TRBJ2-3; D is ambiguous. With 1 base removed from V and 1 base from J, the gap between germline ends came to 9 bases. Germline CDR1 ENHRY, CDR2 SYGVKD. The CDR3 runs 15 residues. The CDR3 DNA reads TGTGCCATCAGTGAGTGGGGAACTGGCACAGATACGCAGTATTTT. Translation gives CAISEWGTGTDTQYF.

A single count supports this clone. The CDR3 DNA reads TGTGCCAGCAGTTACTCCTTGGGGGGCGGCACTGAAGCTTTCTTT. Amino acids: CASSYSLGGGTEAFF. The J gene is TRBJ1-1, the V gene TRBV6-5, with D possibly being TRBD1 (6 bases). CDR1 MNHEY and CDR2 SVGAGI come from the germline V gene. V was cut by 0 bases and J by 4 bases, with 12 bases left in between. There are 15 residues in the CDR3.

The table lists this clone with a count of one. V gene TRBV18 combines with J gene TRBJ2-2; weak D call: TRBD2 (5 bases). V lost 3 bases and J lost 1, with 12 bases in between. Germline V gene sequence: CDR1 KGHSH, CDR2 LQKENI. The CDR3 covers 16 residues. The CDR3 DNA follows: TGTGCCAGCTCACCTTACCTAGGGAGGAACACCGGGGAGCTGTTTTTT. Encoded protein: CASSPYLGRNTGELFF. The complete variable domain, with remaining parts taken from reference TRBV18 and TRBJ2-2, reads NAGVMQNPRHLVRRRGQEARLRCSPMKGHSHVYWYRQLPEEGLKFMVYLQKENIIDESGMPKERFSAEFPKEGPSILRIQQVVRGDSAAYFCASSPYLGRNTGELFFGEGSRLTVL.

The rearrangement links TRBV6-4 to TRBJ2-3, with D perhaps assigned TRBD1 or TRBD2 (5 bases each). Trimming left V 6 bases short and J 4 bases short, with 11 bases between. This CDR3 region has 13 residues. CDR1 MRHNA and CDR2 SNTAGT come from the germline V gene. The CDR3 nucleotides read TGTGCCAGCAGAGCCCTGGGGGCAGATACGCAGTATTTT. The encoded protein is CASRALGADTQYF.

The chain recombines TRBV5-8 with TRBJ2-6, with TRBD1 identical over 8 bases. Per the germline V gene, CDR1 is SGHTS and CDR2 is YDEGEE. The CDR3 length is 17 residues. V shed 4 bases and J 0 bases; nucleotides not matched to a gene: 6. CDR3 sequence (DNA): TGTGCCAGCAGCGCATGGACAGGGAACTCTGGGGCCAACGTCCTGACTTTC. Translating it yields CASSAWTGNSGANVLTF.

V gene TRBV5-1 combines with J gene TRBJ2-1; 8 bases match TRBD1. With 0 bases clipped from V and 2 bases from J, the junction kept 7 bases outside the gene matches. Per the germline V gene, CDR1 is SGHRS and CDR2 is YFSETQ. The CDR3 is 17 residues long. The CDR3 spells CASSLGAGTGAYNEQFF. The CDR3 DNA is TGCGCCAGCAGCTTGGGAGCCGGGACAGGTGCCTACAATGAGCAGTTCTTC.